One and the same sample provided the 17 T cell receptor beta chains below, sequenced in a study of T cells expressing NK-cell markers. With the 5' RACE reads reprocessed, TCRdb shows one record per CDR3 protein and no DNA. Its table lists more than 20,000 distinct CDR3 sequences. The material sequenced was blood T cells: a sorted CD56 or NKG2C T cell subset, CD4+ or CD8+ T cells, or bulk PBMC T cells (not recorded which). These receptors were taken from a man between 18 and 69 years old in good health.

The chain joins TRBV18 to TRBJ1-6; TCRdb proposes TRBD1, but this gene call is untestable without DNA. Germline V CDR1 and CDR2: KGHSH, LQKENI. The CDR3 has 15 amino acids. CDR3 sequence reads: CASSPQYRVDSPLHF.

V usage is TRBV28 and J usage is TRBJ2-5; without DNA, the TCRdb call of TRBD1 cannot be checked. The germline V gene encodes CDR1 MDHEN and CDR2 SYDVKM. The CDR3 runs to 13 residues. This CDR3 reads CASRHRGEETQYF.

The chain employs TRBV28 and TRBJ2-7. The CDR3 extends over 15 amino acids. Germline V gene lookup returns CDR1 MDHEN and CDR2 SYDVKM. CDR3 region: CASSRARVLPPEQYF.

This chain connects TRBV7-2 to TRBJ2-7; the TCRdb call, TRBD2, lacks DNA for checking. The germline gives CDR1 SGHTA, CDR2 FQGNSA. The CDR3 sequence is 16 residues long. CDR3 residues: CASSLAGGGGSYEQYF.

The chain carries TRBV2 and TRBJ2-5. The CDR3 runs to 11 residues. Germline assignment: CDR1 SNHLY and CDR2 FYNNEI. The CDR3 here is CASRIKETQYF.

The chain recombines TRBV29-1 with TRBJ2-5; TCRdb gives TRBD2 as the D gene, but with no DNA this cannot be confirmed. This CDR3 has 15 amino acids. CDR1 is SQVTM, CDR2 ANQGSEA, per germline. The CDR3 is CSVTSGSRPGETQYF.

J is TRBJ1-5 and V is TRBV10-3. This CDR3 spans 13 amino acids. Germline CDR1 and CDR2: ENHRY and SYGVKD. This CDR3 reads CAISEWTGKPQHF.

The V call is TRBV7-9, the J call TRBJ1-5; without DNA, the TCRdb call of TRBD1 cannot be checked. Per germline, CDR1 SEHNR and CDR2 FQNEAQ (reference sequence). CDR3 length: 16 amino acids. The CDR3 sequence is CASSLDLGTSNQPQHF.

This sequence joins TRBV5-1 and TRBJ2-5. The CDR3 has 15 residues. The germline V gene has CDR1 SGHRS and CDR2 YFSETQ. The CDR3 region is CASSLDAGHQETQYF.

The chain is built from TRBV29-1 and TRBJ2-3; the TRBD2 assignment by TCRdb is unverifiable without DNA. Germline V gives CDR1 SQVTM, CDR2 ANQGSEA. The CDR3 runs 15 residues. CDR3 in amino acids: CSVVFSGRATDTQYF.

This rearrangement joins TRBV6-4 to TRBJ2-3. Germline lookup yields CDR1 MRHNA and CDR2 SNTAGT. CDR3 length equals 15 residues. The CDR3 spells CASSDGQASTDTQYF.

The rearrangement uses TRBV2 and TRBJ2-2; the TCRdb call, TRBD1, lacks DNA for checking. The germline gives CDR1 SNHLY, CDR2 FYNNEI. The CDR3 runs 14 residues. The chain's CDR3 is CARGQRTNTGELFF.

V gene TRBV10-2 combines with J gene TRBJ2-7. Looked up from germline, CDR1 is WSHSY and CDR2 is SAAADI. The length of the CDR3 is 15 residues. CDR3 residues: CASSTTTSDSYEQYF.

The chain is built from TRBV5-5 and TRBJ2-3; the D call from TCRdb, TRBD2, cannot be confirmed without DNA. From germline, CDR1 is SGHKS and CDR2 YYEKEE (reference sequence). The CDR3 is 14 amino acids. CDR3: CASSLGLAEDTQYF. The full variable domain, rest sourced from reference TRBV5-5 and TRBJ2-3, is DAGVTQSPTHLIKTRGQQVTLRCSPISGHKSVSWYQQVLGQGPQFIFQYYEKEERGRGNFPDRFSARQFPNYSSELNVNALLLGDSALYLCASSLGLAEDTQYFGPGTRLTVL.

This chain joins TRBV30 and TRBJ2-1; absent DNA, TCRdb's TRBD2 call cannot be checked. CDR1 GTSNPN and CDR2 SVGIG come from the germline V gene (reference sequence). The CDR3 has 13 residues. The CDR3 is CAWSVGLANEQFF.

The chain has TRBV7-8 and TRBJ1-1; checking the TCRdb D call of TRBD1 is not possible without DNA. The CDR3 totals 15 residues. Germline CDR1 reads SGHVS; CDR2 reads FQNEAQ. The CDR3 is CASSFEVAGATEAFF.

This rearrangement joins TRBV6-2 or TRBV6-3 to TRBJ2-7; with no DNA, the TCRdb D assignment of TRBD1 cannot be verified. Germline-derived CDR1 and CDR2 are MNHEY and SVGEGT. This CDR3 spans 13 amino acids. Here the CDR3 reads CASSYDSTYEQYF.